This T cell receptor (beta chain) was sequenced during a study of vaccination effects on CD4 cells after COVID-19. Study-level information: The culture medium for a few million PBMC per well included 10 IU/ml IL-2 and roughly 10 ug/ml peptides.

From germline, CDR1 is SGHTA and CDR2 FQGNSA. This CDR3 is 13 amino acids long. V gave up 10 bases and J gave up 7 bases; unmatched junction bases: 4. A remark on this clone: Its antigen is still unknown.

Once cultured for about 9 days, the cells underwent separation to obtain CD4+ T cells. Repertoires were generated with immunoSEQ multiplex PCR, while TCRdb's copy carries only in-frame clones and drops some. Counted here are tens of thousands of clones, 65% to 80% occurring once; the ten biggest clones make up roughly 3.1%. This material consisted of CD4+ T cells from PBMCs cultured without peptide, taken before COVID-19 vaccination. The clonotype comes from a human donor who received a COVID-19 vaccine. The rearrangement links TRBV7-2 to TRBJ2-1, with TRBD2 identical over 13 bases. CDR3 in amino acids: CATTSGGGNEQFF. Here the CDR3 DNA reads TGTGCCACCACTAGCGGGGGGGGGAATGAGCAGTTCTTC. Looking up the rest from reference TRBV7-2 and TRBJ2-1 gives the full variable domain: GAGVSQSPSNKVTEKGKDVELRCDPISGHTALYWYRQSLGQGLEFLIYFQGNSAPDKSGLPSDRFSAERTGGSVSTLTIQRTQQEDSAVYLCATTSGGGNEQFFGPGTRLTVL.